This T cell receptor (beta chain) was obtained from a study of cytotoxic CD8 clonotypes in ibrutinib-treated CLL. Study information: The sample average was about 240,000 productive templates and tens of thousands of productive rearrangements.

Profiled with immunoSEQ multiplex PCR; TCRdb holds only in-frame clones, not every one. The sample records some 200,000 clones, more than 65% being singletons. The V gene's germline CDR1 is SGDLS and CDR2 YYNGEE. This CDR3 comprises 16 residues. Trimming cost V 4 bases and J 0 bases, with 11 bases left between them. The V call is TRBV9, the J call TRBJ1-6, with D uncertain. The specimen was PBMCs, collected after 12 months of ibrutinib treatment. The TCR was taken from a human donor with chronic lymphocytic leukemia. CDR3 protein: CASSPRAASYNSPLHF. The CDR3, as DNA: TGTGCCAGCAGCCCCCGGGCAGCCTCCTATAATTCACCCCTCCACTTT. The complete variable domain, with remaining parts taken from reference TRBV9 and TRBJ1-6, reads DSGVTQTPKHLITATGQRVTLRCSPRSGDLSVYWYQQSLDQGLQFLIQYYNGEERAKGNILERFSAQQFPDLHSELNLSSLELGDSALYFCASSPRAASYNSPLHFGNGTRLTVT.